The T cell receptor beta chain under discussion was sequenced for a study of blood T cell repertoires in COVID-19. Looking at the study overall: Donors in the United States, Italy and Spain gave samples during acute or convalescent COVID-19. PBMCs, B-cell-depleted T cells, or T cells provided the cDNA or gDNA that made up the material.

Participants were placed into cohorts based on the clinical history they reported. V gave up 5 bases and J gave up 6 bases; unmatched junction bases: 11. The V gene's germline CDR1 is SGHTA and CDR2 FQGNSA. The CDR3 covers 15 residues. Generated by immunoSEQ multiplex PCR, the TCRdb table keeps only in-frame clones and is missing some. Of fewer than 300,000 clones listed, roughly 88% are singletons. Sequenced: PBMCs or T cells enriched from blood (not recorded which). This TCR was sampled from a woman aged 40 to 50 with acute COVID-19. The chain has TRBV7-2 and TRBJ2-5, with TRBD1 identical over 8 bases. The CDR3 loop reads CASSPSTGATKTQYF. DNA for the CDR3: TGTGCCAGCAGCCCCTCGACAGGGGCTACGAAGACCCAGTACTTC.